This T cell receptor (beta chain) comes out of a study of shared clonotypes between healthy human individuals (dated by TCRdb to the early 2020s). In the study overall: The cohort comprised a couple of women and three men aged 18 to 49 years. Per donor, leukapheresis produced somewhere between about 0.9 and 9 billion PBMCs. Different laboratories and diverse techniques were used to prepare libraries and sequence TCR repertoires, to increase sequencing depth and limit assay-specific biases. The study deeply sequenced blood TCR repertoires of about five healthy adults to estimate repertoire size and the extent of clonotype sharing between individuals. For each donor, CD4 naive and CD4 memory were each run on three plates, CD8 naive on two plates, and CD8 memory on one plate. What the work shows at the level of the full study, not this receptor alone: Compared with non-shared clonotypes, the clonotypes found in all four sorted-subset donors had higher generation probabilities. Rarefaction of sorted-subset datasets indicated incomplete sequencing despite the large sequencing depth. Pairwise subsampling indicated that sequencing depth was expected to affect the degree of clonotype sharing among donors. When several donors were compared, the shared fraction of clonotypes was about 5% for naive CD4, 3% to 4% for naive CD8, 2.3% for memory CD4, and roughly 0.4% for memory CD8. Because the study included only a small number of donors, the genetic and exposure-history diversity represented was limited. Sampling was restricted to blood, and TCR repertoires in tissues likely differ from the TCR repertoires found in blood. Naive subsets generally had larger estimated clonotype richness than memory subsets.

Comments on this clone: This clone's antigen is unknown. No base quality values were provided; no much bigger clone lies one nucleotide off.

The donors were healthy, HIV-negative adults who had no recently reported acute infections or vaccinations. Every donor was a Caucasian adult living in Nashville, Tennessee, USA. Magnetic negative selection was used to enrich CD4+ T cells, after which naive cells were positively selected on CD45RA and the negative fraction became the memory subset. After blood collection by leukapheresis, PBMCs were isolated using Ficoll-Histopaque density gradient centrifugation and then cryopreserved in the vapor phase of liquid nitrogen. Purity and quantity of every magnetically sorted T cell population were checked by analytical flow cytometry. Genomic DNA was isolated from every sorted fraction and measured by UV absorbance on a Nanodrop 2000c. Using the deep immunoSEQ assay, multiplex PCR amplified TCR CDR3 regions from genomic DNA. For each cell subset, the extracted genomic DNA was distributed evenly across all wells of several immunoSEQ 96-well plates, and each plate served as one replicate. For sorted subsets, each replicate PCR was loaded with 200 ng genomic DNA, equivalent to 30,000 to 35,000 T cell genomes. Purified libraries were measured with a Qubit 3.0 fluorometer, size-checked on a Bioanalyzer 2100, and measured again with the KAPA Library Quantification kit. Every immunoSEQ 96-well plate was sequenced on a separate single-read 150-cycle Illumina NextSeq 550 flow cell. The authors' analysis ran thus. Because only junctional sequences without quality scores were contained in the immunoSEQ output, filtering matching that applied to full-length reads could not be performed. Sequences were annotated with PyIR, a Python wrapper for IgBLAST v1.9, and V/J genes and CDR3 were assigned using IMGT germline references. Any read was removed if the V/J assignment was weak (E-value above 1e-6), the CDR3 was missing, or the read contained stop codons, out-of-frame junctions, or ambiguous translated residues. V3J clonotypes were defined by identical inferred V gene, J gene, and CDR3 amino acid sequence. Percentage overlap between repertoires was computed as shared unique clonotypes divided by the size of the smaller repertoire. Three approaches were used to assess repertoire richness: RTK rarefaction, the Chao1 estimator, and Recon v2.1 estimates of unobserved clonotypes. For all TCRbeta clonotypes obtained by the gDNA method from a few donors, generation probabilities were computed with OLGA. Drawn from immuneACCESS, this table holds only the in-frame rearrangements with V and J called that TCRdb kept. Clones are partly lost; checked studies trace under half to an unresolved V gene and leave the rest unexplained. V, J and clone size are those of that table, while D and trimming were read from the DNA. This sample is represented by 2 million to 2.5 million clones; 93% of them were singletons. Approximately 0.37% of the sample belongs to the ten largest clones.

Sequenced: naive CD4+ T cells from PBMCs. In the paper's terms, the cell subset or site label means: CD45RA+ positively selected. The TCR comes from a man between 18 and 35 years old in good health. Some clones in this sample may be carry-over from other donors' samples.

In nucleotides, the sequence is TGTGCCAGCAGTGAAGGTGGGACCTTTAATGAAAAACTGTTTTTT. Its protein is CASSEGGTFNEKLFF. The rearrangement combines TRBV6-1 with TRBJ1-4; TRBD1 is perhaps the D gene, given 5 matching bases. From the germline V gene, CDR1 is MNHNS and CDR2 is SASEGT. The CDR3 numbers 15 residues from cysteine through phenylalanine. CDR3 DNA is the only sequence kept; it has 45 bases, read in frame from the first base. A distance of 10 bases separates the germline ends of V and J, which lose 1 base and 4 bases respectively.